Below, one TCR beta chain is given with its context. The data derive from a study of blood T cell repertoires in COVID-19. Study-wide background: The cDNA or gDNA used as material had been derived from T cells, B-cell-depleted T cells, or PBMCs.

The protocol was immunoSEQ multiplex PCR, while the TCRdb copy is restricted to in-frame clones and leaves out a portion. The repertoire holds about 170,000 clones, with about 88% as singletons. Trimming took 0 bases from V and 3 from J; bases not matched to a gene: 7. Germline V CDR1 and CDR2: LGHNA, YNFKEQ. The CDR3 is made up of 17 amino acids. The clonotype comes from a man aged 60-69 years with acute or convalescent COVID-19. The rearrangement joins TRBV4-2 to TRBJ2-3, with 9 bases that match TRBD2. The source material was peripheral blood. The CDR3 bases are TGTGCCAGCAGCCAAGATAGTGCGGGGGGGCAGACAGATACGCAGTATTTT. As protein: CASSQDSAGGQTDTQYF.